These T cell receptor beta chains were read from a single sample in a study of blood T cell repertoires in COVID-19. This table comes from immunoSEQ multiplex PCR, and its TCRdb copy is limited to in-frame clones, with some not included. The repertoire consists of around 180,000 clones, with under 90% occurring once and the leading ten covering about 12%. The sequenced sample was PBMCs or T cells enriched from blood (not recorded which). These receptors came from a man between 45 and 60 years old who had recovered from COVID-19. CDR3s include the opening cysteine and the closing phenylalanine or tryptophan. Where a row states a size, it is once, few, many or the class of an expanded clone; other rows omit it.

V	J	size	CDR3
TRBV7-8	TRBJ1-1	NA	CASWQGGMNTEAFF
TRBV3-1/TRBV3-2	TRBJ2-3	NA	CASSRLAGGVADTQYF
TRBV7-9	TRBJ1-1	NA	CASRVGGGNTEAFF
TRBV19	TRBJ1-2	once	CASSGFGYTF
TRBV24-1	TRBJ2-1	NA	CATSAGQGGYNEQFF
TRBV4-2	TRBJ1-5	NA	CASSHYRGDTGQPQHF
TRBV6-5	TRBJ1-2	NA	CASSYNTRLYGYTF
TRBV28	TRBJ2-2	NA	CASSLLQGNTGELFF
TRBV5-1	TRBJ2-7	NA	CASSLAQGLYEQYF
TRBV18	TRBJ2-7	NA	CASSPPTRDRKQYF
TRBV3-1/TRBV3-2	TRBJ1-5	NA	CASSQRYRGGQPQHF
TRBV3-1/TRBV3-2	TRBJ2-1	NA	CASSFGGAKGNEQFF
TRBV11-2	TRBJ2-7	NA	CASSLRAAGPYEQYF
TRBV6-2/TRBV6-3	TRBJ1-6	NA	CASSYASGTGYSPLHF
TRBV5-1	TRBJ2-2	NA	CASSLRAGGRAGELFF
TRBV7-9	TRBJ2-1	NA	CASSLTGNEQFF
TRBV15	TRBJ2-3	NA	CATSRDQVTDTQYF
TRBV7-9	TRBJ2-1	NA	CASSLTVSYNEQFF
TRBV7-9	TRBJ1-1	NA	CASSPQDMNTEAFF
TRBV19	TRBJ2-2	once	CASSRTGMGGELFF
TRBV4-1	TRBJ2-2	NA	CASSRTRDSRNTGELFF
TRBV3-1/TRBV3-2	TRBJ2-2	NA	CASTLRGTGELFF
TRBV6-4	TRBJ2-3	NA	CASSGQGGDTQYF
TRBV5-4	TRBJ2-7	NA	CASSRSTGTGQNEQYF
TRBV6-1	TRBJ1-2	NA	CASSEALSYGYTF
TRBV30	TRBJ1-1	NA	CAWAGGLNTEAFF
TRBV6-1	TRBJ2-1	NA	CASSEWGQGASRNEQFF
TRBV5-4	TRBJ1-1	NA	CASSLSQTLNTEAFF
TRBV5-4	TRBJ2-3	NA	CATKSGGGGSTDTQYF
TRBV4-1	TRBJ1-2	NA	CASSQDLAGYYGYTF
TRBV18	TRBJ1-5	NA	CASSPYGTANQPQHF
TRBV5-4	TRBJ1-3	NA	CASSRGLGQNSGNTIYF
TRBV7-2	TRBJ2-3	once	CASSLLGLAGVGSDTQYF
TRBV5-1	TRBJ2-4	NA	CASSGEGRAKNIQYF
TRBV29-1	TRBJ1-2	NA	CSVKTGSGYGYTF
TRBV11-3	TRBJ2-7	NA	CASSSILGGEQYF
TRBV2	TRBJ2-5	NA	CASSGSGAPGETQYF
TRBV6-5	TRBJ1-4	NA	CASSSQGRNEKLFF
TRBV19	TRBJ1-2	NA	CASSTQGIGGYTF
TRBV24-1	TRBJ1-5	NA	CATSPTDRGDQPQHF
TRBV5-1	TRBJ1-1	NA	CASVLGTGTRGTEAFF
TRBV7-2	TRBJ2-5	NA	CASQIGLARETQYF
TRBV20-1	TRBJ2-5	NA	CSASYRVGQETQYF
TRBV7-9	TRBJ1-6	NA	CASSLKENSPLHF
TRBV5-8	TRBJ2-5	NA	CASSLRGDLVKTQYF
TRBV19	TRBJ1-4	NA	CASIGRQGNEKLFF
TRBV7-2	TRBJ1-1	NA	CASRRVPMNTEAFF
TRBV18	TRBJ1-5	NA	CASSPATGGQPQHF
TRBV11-2	TRBJ1-3	NA	CASRLGTGGISGNTIYF
TRBV7-6	TRBJ1-1	NA	CASSLAQGQNTEAFF
TRBV6-6	TRBJ2-1	few	CASSRGLAGSSSYNEQFF